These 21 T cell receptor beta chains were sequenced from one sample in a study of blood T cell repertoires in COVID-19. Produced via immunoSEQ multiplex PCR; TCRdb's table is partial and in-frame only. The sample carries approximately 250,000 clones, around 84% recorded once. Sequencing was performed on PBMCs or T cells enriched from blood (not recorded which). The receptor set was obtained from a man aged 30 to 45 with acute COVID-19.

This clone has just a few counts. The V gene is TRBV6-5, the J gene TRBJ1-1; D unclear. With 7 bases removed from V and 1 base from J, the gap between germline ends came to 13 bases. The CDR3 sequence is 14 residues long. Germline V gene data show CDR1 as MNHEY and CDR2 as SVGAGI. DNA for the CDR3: TGTGCCAGCACGAGAGGGCTCGAGAACACTGAAGCTTTCTTT. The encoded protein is CASTRGLENTEAFF.

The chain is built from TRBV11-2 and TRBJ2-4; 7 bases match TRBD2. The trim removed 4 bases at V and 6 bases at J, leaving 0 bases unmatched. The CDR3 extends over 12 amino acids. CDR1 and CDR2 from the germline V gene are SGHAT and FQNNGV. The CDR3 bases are TGTGCCAGCAGCTCGGGGGGAAACATTCAGTACTTC. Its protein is CASSSGGNIQYF.

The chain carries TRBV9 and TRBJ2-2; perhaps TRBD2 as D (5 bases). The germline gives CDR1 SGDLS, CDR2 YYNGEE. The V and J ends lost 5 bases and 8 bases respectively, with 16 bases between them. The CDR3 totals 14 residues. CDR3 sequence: CASSQRSFQGELFF. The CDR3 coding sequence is TGTGCCAGCAGTCAGCGGAGCTTCCAAGGGGAGCTGTTTTTT.

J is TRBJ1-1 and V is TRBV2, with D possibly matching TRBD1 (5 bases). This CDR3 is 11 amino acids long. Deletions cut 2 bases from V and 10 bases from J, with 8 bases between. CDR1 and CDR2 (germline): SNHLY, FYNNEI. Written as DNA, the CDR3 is TGTGCCAGCAGTGAACGGGGGGGAGCTTTCTTT. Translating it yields CASSERGGAFF.

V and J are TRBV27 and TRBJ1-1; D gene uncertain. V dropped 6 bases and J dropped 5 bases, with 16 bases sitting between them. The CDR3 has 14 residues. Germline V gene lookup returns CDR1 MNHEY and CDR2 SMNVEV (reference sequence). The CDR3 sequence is CASSSSHQATEAFF. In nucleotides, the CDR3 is TGTGCCAGCAGCTCCAGTCATCAGGCGACTGAAGCTTTCTTT.

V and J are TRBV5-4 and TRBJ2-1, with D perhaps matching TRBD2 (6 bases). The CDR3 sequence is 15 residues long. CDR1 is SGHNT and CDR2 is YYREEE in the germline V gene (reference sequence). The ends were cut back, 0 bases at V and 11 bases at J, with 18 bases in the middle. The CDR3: CASSLEGLRTIQQFF. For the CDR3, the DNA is TGTGCCAGCAGCTTGGAAGGACTACGCACCATACAGCAGTTCTTC.

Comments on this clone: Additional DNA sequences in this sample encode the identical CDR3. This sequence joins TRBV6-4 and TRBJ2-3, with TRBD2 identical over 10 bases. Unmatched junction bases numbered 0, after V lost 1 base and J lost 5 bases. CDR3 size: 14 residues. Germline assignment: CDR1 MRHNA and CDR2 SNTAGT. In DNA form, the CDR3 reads TGTGCCAGCAGTGACTTAGCGGGAGGAGATACGCAGTATTTT. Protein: CASSDLAGGDTQYF.

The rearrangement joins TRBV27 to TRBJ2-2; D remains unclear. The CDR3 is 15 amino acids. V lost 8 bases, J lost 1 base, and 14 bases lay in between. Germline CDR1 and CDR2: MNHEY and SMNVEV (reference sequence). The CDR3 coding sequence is TGTGCCAGCGCGATAGAGGCGCGGAACACCGGGGAGCTGTTTTTT. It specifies CASAIEARNTGELFF.

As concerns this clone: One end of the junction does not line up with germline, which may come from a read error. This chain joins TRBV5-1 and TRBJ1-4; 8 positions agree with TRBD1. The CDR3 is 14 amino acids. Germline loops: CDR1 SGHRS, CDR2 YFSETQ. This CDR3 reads CASSLPGGSEKLFF. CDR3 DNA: TGTGCCAGCAGCTTGCCAGGGGGCAGTGAAAAACTGTTTTTT.

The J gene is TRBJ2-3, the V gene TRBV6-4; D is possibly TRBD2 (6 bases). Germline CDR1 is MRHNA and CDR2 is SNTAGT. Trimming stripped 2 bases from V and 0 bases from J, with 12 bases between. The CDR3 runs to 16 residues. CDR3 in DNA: TGTGCCAGCAGTGACGCGCAGGCGGGGAGCACAGATACGCAGTATTTT. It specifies CASSDAQAGSTDTQYF.

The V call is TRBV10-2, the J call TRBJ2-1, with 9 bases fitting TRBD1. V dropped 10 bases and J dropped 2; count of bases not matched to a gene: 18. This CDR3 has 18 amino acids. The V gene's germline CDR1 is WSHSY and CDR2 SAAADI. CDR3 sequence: CATEPTYGGTGPYNEQFF. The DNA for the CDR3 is TGCGCCACCGAACCTACCTACGGTGGGACAGGGCCCTACAATGAGCAGTTCTTC.

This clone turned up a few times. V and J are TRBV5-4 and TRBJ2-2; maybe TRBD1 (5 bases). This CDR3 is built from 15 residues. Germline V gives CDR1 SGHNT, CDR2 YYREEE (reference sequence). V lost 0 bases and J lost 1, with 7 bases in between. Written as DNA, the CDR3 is TGTGCCAGCAGCTTGGAGCAGGGGAACACCGGGGAGCTGTTTTTT. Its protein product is CASSLEQGNTGELFF.

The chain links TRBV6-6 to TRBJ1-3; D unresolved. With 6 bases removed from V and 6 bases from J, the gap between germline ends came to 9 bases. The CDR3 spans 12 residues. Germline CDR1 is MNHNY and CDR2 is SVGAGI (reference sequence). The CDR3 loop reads CASRPGSNTIYF. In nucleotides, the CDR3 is TGTGCCAGCAGACCTGGCTCAAACACCATATATTTT.

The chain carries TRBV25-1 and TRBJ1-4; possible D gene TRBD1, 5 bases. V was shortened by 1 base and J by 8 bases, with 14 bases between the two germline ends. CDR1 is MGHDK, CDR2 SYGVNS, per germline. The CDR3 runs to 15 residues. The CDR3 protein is CASSESGQGGEKLFF. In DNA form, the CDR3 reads TGTGCCAGCAGTGAATCAGGGCAGGGTGGCGAAAAACTGTTTTTT.

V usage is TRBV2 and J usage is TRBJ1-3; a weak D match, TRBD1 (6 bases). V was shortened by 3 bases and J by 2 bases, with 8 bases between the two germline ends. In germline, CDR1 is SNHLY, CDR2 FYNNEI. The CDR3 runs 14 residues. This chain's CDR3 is CASSDPGAGNTIYF. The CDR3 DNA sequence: TGTGCCAGCAGTGACCCAGGGGCTGGAAACACCATATATTTT.

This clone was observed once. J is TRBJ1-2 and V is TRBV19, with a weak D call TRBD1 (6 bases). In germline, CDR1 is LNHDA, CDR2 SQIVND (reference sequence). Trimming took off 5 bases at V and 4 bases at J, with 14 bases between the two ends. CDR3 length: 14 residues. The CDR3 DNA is TGTGCCAGTAGTCGGCAGGGGAATTCCTATGGCTACACCTTC. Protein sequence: CASSRQGNSYGYTF. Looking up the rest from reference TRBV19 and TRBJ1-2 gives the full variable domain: DGGITQSPKYLFRKEGQNVTLSCEQNLNHDAMYWYRQDPGQGLRLIYYSQIVNDFQKGDIAEGYSVSREKKESFPLTVTSAQKNPTAFYLCASSRQGNSYGYTFGSGTRLTVV.

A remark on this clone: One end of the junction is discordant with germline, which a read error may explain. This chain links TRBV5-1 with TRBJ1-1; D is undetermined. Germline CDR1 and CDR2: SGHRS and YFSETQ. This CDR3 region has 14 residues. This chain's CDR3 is CASSLAVANTEAFF. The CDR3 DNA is TGTGCCAGCAGCTTGGCCGTGGCGAACACTGAAGCTTTCTTT.

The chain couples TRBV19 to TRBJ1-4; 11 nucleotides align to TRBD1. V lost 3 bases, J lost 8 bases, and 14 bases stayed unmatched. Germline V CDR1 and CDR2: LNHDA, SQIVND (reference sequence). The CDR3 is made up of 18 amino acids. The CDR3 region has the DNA TGTGCCAGTAGTATCCTCTTACCGCCGGGACAGGGGGGCGAAAAACTGTTTTTT. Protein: CASSILLPPGQGGEKLFF.

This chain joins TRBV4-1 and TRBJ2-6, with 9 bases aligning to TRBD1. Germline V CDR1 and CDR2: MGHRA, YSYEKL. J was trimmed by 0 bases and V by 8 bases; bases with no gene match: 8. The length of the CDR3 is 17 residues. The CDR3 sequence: CASEPGQGSSGANVLTF. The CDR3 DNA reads TGCGCCAGCGAACCGGGACAGGGATCCTCTGGGGCCAACGTCCTGACTTTC.

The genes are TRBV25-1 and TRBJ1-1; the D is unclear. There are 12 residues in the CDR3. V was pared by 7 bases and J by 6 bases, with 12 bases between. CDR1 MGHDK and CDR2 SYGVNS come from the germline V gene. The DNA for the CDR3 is TGTGCCAGCACCAGAGCGGAGGCTGAAGCTTTCTTT. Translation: CASTRAEAEAFF.

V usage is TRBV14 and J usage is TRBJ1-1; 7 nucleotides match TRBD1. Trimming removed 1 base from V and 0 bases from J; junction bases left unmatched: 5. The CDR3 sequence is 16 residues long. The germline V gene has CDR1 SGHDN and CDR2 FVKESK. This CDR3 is CASSQVQGFMNTEAFF. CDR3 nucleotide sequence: TGTGCCAGCAGCCAAGTACAGGGGTTTATGAACACTGAAGCTTTCTTT.